These 17 T cell receptor beta chains share one sample of origin, sequenced in a study of shared clonotypes between healthy human individuals. Clones were read by immunoSEQ multiplex PCR, and TCRdb kept only the in-frame ones, dropping some. The repertoire holds 2.5 million or so clones, 90% to 95% seen once, with roughly 0.14% in the top ten. The sample consisted of naive CD4+ T cells sorted from blood. Subset indicated: CD45RA+ positively selected. Receptors were obtained from a man aged 18 to 29 in good health.

This clone was counted a single time. The V and J genes are TRBV5-1 and TRBJ2-5; D could derive from TRBD1 or TRBD2 (5 bases each). Matching the DNA end better, TRBJ2-7 makes the J call doubtful. Looked up from germline, CDR1 is SGHRS and CDR2 is YFSETQ. CDR3 length: 15 residues. The CDR3 DNA is TGCGCCAGCAGCTTGGCCCTAGGACGGGGCGACGAGCAGTACTTC. Amino acids: CASSLALGRGDEQYF.

This clone was seen a few times. The rearrangement joins TRBV9 to TRBJ2-1, with D maybe TRBD2 (5 bases). CDR1 and CDR2 (germline): SGDLS, YYNGEE. This CDR3 is 15 amino acids long. Trimming cost V 0 bases and J 3 bases, with 10 bases left between them. The CDR3 loop is CASSVGGPFYNEQFF. As DNA, the CDR3 is TGTGCCAGCAGCGTAGGCGGGCCGTTCTACAATGAGCAGTTCTTC.

The CDR3 here is CASSWVGQGGEKLFF. The CDR3 nucleotides are TGTGCCAGCAGCTGGGTAGGACAGGGCGGGGAAAAACTGTTTTTT. The genes are TRBV7-6 and TRBJ1-4; 8 bases agree with TRBD1. This CDR3 spans 15 amino acids. V dropped 4 bases and J dropped 8; count of bases not matched to a gene: 9. Germline CDR1 SGHVS, CDR2 FNYEAQ.

The V gene is TRBV28, the J gene TRBJ1-2; D not certain. Germline CDR1 and CDR2: MDHEN and SYDVKM. The V gene lost 7 bases and the J gene lost 2 bases, with 14 bases spanning the gap. The CDR3 spans 14 residues. The CDR3 region is CASNLSQRNYGYTF. CDR3 DNA: TGTGCCAGCAATCTGTCACAGAGGAACTATGGCTACACCTTC.

The V and J genes are TRBV19 and TRBJ2-7, with 7 positions matching TRBD1. This CDR3 has 15 amino acids. V lost 4 bases to trimming and J lost 0 bases; unmatched junction nucleotides: 6. In germline, CDR1 is LNHDA, CDR2 SQIVND (reference sequence). The CDR3 reads CASSTLGDSSYEQYF. The CDR3 coding sequence is TGTGCCAGTAGTACTCTTGGGGACAGCTCCTACGAGCAGTACTTC.

The V call is TRBV10-2, the J call TRBJ2-2, with a possible D match to TRBD1 (5 bases). Germline CDR1 and CDR2: WSHSY and SAAADI. Trimming stripped 1 base from V and 0 bases from J, with 9 bases between. The CDR3 sequence is 16 residues long. This CDR3 reads CASSEYRKTNTGELFF. CDR3 nucleotides: TGCGCCAGCAGTGAGTACAGGAAAACGAACACCGGGGAGCTGTTTTTT.

The V call is TRBV5-5, the J call TRBJ1-1; D remains unclear. The CDR3 totals 14 residues. CDR1 is SGHKS and CDR2 is YYEKEE in the germline V gene (reference sequence). V dropped 4 bases and J dropped 0 bases, with 10 bases sitting between them. DNA of the CDR3: TGTGCCAGCAGCCCGGATCGAATGAACACTGAAGCTTTCTTT. Residues: CASSPDRMNTEAFF.

V usage is TRBV12-5 and J usage is TRBJ2-7; 8 nucleotides match TRBD1. Germline trimming cut 1 base from V and 3 bases from J; bases unmatched to any gene: 2. This CDR3 is built from 14 residues. Germline V gene lookup returns CDR1 LGHNT and CDR2 FRNRAP. CDR3 protein: CASGLGQGFYEQYF. CDR3 DNA sequence: TGTGCTAGTGGTTTGGGACAGGGGTTCTACGAGCAGTACTTC.

The rearrangement uses TRBV29-1 and TRBJ2-1; 7 nucleotides agree with TRBD2. Unmatched junction bases numbered 16, after V lost 4 bases and J lost 10 bases. CDR1 is SQVTM and CDR2 is ANQGSEA in the germline V gene. CDR3 length equals 15 residues. The CDR3 DNA follows: TGCAGCGTTGGGGGGGGACGGGGTAGCGGTGCAGAGCAGTTCTTC. Amino acids: CSVGGGRGSGAEQFF.

In the case of this clone: The same CDR3 also results from other DNA sequences found in this sample. The chain uses TRBV18 and TRBJ2-5, with 7 nucleotides matching TRBD1. CDR3 length: 13 residues. After removal of 4 bases from V and 3 bases from J, the junction contained 2 bases not matched to a gene. Germline CDR1 and CDR2: KGHSH and LQKENI. The chain's CDR3 is CASSRDSKETQYF. The CDR3 region has the DNA TGTGCCAGCTCACGGGACAGTAAAGAGACCCAGTACTTC. Full variable domain (missing parts from reference TRBV18 and TRBJ2-5): NAGVMQNPRHLVRRRGQEARLRCSPMKGHSHVYWYRQLPEEGLKFMVYLQKENIIDESGMPKERFSAEFPKEGPSILRIQQVVRGDSAAYFCASSRDSKETQYFGPGTRLLVL.

The chain recombines TRBV6-1 with TRBJ1-2; 7 positions match TRBD1. This CDR3 region has 15 residues. CDR1 is MNHNS and CDR2 is SASEGT in the germline V gene. The V gene end was trimmed by 5 bases and the J gene end by 0 bases; junction bases not matched to a gene: 6. For the CDR3, the DNA is TGTGCCAGCAGTCCCGGGACAGAAGCTAACTATGGCTACACCTTC. Translating gives CASSPGTEANYGYTF.

The gene calls are TRBV30 and TRBJ2-7, with 10 bases fitting TRBD1. This CDR3 has 12 residues. Looked up from germline, CDR1 is GTSNPN and CDR2 is SVGIG (reference sequence). V trimming: 8 bases; J trimming: 2 bases; junction bases outside the gene matches: 3. This chain's CDR3 is CAGTGVPYEQYF. As DNA, the CDR3 is TGTGCCGGGACAGGGGTCCCCTACGAGCAGTACTTC.

This chain connects TRBV30 to TRBJ2-7; a weak D match, TRBD2 (6 bases). Germline assignment: CDR1 GTSNPN and CDR2 SVGIG (reference sequence). The germline V and J ends were trimmed by 0 bases and 4 bases, with 10 bases remaining between them. CDR3 length equals 13 residues. CDR3 coding DNA: TGTGCCTGGAGTGTAGGCCGGGGGTACGAGCAGTACTTC. It specifies CAWSVGRGYEQYF.

The genes are TRBV4-3 and TRBJ2-1; TRBD2 matches at 7 bases. From germline, CDR1 is LGHNA and CDR2 YSLEER. With V trimmed by 0 bases and J by 2 bases, 4 bases remained unmatched. The CDR3 consists of 16 residues. For the CDR3, the DNA is TGCGCCAGCAGCCAAGAGCCGGGAGGAACCTACAATGAGCAGTTCTTC. Protein: CASSQEPGGTYNEQFF.

The genes are TRBV7-6 and TRBJ2-1; TRBD1 agrees at 8 bases. Losses at the gene ends were 0 bases for V and 0 bases for J; bases not matched to a gene: 1. The germline V gene has CDR1 SGHVS and CDR2 FNYEAQ. The CDR3 loop spans 16 amino acids. CDR3 in DNA: TGTGCCAGCAGCTTAGCAACAGGGGGCTCCTACAATGAGCAGTTCTTC. Residues: CASSLATGGSYNEQFF. The full variable domain, with the rest looked up from reference TRBV7-6 and TRBJ2-1, is GAGVSQSPRYKVTKRGQDVALRCDPISGHVSLYWYRQALGQGPEFLTYFNYEAQQDKSGLPNDRFSAERPEGSISTLTIQRTEQRDSAMYRCASSLATGGSYNEQFFGPGTRLTVL.

This sequence joins TRBV2 and TRBJ2-2; 7 bases are a match to TRBD2. Losses at the gene ends were 6 bases for V and 1 base for J; bases not matched to a gene: 8. CDR1 is SNHLY and CDR2 is FYNNEI in the germline V gene. The CDR3 is 16 amino acids. CDR3 coding DNA: TGTGCCAGCAGGGGGAGGGAGCAGGAGAACACCGGGGAGCTGTTTTTT. As protein: CASRGREQENTGELFF.

The V gene is TRBV9, the J gene TRBJ2-1, with 7 bases lining up with TRBD1. The CDR3 runs 15 residues. In germline, CDR1 is SGDLS, CDR2 YYNGEE. The V segment lost 2 bases and the J segment 5 bases; nucleotides outside the gene matches: 7. The CDR3 coding sequence is TGTGCCAGCAGCGTCGGACAGGACACGAACAATGAGCAGTTCTTC. Its protein product is CASSVGQDTNNEQFF.